Listed below are T cell receptor beta chains from one sample, sequenced in a study of T cell repertoires in cytomegalovirus infection. Their cognate antigens are unknown. MiXCR, run by TCRdb on the reads, gives a single entry per CDR3 protein. Of roughly 46,000 distinct CDR3 sequences listed, roughly 22% are singletons. Material for sequencing was PBMCs, sequenced either directly or after in vitro stimulation (not recorded which). These receptors were obtained from a human donor in good health (CMV status not recorded). Some clones in this sample may be carry-over from other donors' samples. Both conserved end residues are part of each CDR3. D genes are given only for firm matches. Clone size is stated in some rows and not others, as once, few, many or a class when expanded.

D	size	V	J	DNA	CDR3
NA	NA	TRBV29-1	TRBJ1-3	TGCAGCGTCCTTGGCGGAAACACCATATATTTT	CSVLGGNTIYF
NA	NA	TRBV5-1	TRBJ1-4	TGCGCCAGCAGCTTGGACGGGACCGATGAAAAACTGTTTTTT	CASSLDGTDEKLFF
NA	many	TRBV12-3/TRBV12-4	TRBJ2-7	TGTGCCAGCAGTGTAAACTACGAGCAGTACTTC	CASSVNYEQYF
TRBD2	NA	TRBV18	TRBJ2-7	TGTGCCAGCTCACCAGAACTAGCGGACGAGCAGTACTTC	CASSPELADEQYF
NA	many	TRBV28	TRBJ1-1	TGTGCCAGCAGCGAATGGACTGAAGCTTTCTTT	CASSEWTEAFF
NA	few	TRBV6-1	TRBJ1-4	TGTGCCAGCAGTGAAGCGCAATTCGGAGAAAAACTGTTTTTT	CASSEAQFGEKLFF
NA	many	TRBV7-9	TRBJ2-2	TGTGCCAGCCGCTTATTGACGAACACCGGGGAGCTGTTTTTT	CASRLLTNTGELFF
NA	NA	TRBV20-1	TRBJ1-6	TGCAGTGCTAGGGGAACAATGGAACCCCTCCACTTT	CSARGTMEPLHF
NA	NA	TRBV2	TRBJ2-7	TGTGCCAGCAGTGTCGCGGTCGAGCAGTACTTC	CASSVAVEQYF
TRBD2	many	TRBV7-9	TRBJ2-3	TGTGCCAGCAGCTTTGGGACCGGGACTAGCGAACTCACAGATACGCAGTATTTT	CASSFGTGTSELTDTQYF
NA	NA	TRBV13	TRBJ1-1	TGTGCCAGCAGCTCTCAATGGGGGGGCACTGAAGCTTTCTTT	CASSSQWGGTEAFF
NA	many	TRBV6-1	TRBJ2-3	TGTGCCAGCACGATGCATTACGGAATAAACACAGATACGCAGTATTTT	CASTMHYGINTDTQYF
NA	many	TRBV7-9	TRBJ1-1	TGTGCCAGCAGCTTAGGGATGGACTACGAAGCTTTCTTT	CASSLGMDYEAFF
TRBD1	many	TRBV7-2	TRBJ2-3	TGTGCCAGCAGCCCTCAAGGGGGCAAGGGTGTAACAGATACGCAGTATTTT	CASSPQGGKGVTDTQYF
NA	few	TRBV15	TRBJ1-1	TGTGCCACCAGCAGGGGAGGGACCGGCCACCCTGCTTTCTTT	CATSRGGTGHPAFF
NA	once	TRBV12-3/TRBV12-4	TRBJ2-5	TGTGCCAGCCTTTCGCGGAACCAAGAGACCCAGTACTTC	CASLSRNQETQYF
TRBD1	NA	TRBV2	TRBJ2-6	TGTGCCAGGGGGACAGGGGGCTCTGGGGCCAACGTCCTGACTTTC	CARGTGGSGANVLTF
NA	NA	TRBV11-3	TRBJ2-1	TGTGCCAGCAGCCAAGGCTGGGATGAGCAGTTCTTC	CASSQGWDEQFF
NA	few	TRBV24-1	TRBJ2-3	TGTGCCACCAGTGATTTCAGGTCCGAAAACAGCACAGATACGCAGTATTTT	CATSDFRSENSTDTQYF
TRBD2	few	TRBV15	TRBJ2-1	TGTGCCACCAGCAGAGACGGGTGGGGAGGGCGGGGTGAGCAGTTCTTC	CATSRDGWGGRGEQFF
NA	many	TRBV7-6	TRBJ2-3	TGTGCCAGCAGCTTACGCGGCCTCACAGATACGCAGTATTTT	CASSLRGLTDTQYF
TRBD1	NA	TRBV2	TRBJ1-5	TGTGCCAGCAGGGGACAGACTCGCAATCAGCCCCAGCATTTT	CASRGQTRNQPQHF
NA	many	TRBV7-2	TRBJ1-3	TGTGCCAGCAGCTACCGGACATACAAGGACACCATATATTTT	CASSYRTYKDTIYF
NA	many	TRBV7-2	TRBJ1-2	TGTGCCAGCAGCTTGGGGGGGGCGGGACCAGGATCTGGCTACACCTTC	CASSLGGAGPGSGYTF
TRBD1	many	TRBV19	TRBJ1-2	TGTGCCAGTAGTATCCAGGGACAGCGAGGCGGCTACACCTTC	CASSIQGQRGGYTF
NA	many	TRBV7-8	TRBJ1-5	TGTGCCAGCAGCTTAAGGGGGGACCCTCCGTCCCAGCATTTT	CASSLRGDPPSQHF
NA	many	TRBV7-8	TRBJ1-5	TGTGCCACAGGATCCGCGGGACAACCCAATCAGCCCCAGCATTTT	CATGSAGQPNQPQHF
TRBD1	few	TRBV27	TRBJ2-5	TGTGCCAGCAGTACGAAGGACAGGAAAGGGACCCAGTACTTC	CASSTKDRKGTQYF
NA	NA	TRBV20-1	TRBJ1-1	TGCAGTGCTAGAGAGGGGAGGCTCTGGAACACTGAAGCTTTCTTT	CSAREGRLWNTEAFF
NA	many	TRBV11-2	TRBJ2-1	TGTGCCAGCAACTACGGGGCGAGCTCCTACAATGAGCAGTTCTTC	CASNYGASSYNEQFF
NA	few	TRBV10-2	TRBJ1-1	TGCGCCAGCAGTGAATCGGGGGGCGGAAGGAAAGCTTTCTTT	CASSESGGGRKAFF
NA	many	TRBV7-2	TRBJ2-2	TGTGCCAGCAGCCGCCCCCCCGGGGAGCTGTTTTTT	CASSRPPGELFF
NA	NA	TRBV19	TRBJ1-2	TGTGCCAGTAACTGGGGGCCTGACTACACCTTC	CASNWGPDYTF
NA	NA	TRBV13	TRBJ2-7	TGTGCCAGCAGCGCCCGACGGGACTCCTACGAGCAGTACTTC	CASSARRDSYEQYF
TRBD2	NA	TRBV10-1	TRBJ2-7	TGCGCCAGCAGTGAGCCTAGCGGGAGGGCCTATTTGTACGAGCAGTACTTC	CASSEPSGRAYLYEQYF
TRBD1	few	TRBV19	TRBJ1-5	TGTGCCAGCAACCAGAGACAGGGAGGAAGTCAGCCCCAGCATTTT	CASNQRQGGSQPQHF
NA	many	TRBV7-2	TRBJ2-3	TGTGCCAGCAGCCCCCGACGAGGGGCAGATACGCAGTATTTT	CASSPRRGADTQYF
TRBD2	many	TRBV7-2	TRBJ2-1	TGTGCCAGCAGCTCCCAAGCGGGAGTTGAGCAGTTCTTC	CASSSQAGVEQFF
NA	few	TRBV5-4	TRBJ1-1	TGTGCCAGCAGCTCGGGACGGTCGAGAGTCACTGAAGCTTTCTTT	CASSSGRSRVTEAFF
TRBD2	NA	TRBV12-3/TRBV12-4	TRBJ2-7	TGTGCTAGCAGTTTCGGCGGGAGAGGAGCAGAGCAGTACTTC	CASSFGGRGAEQYF
TRBD2	many	TRBV7-9	TRBJ2-7	TGTGCCAGCAGCTTGGTGCGGGGGGATTTATACGAGCAGTACTTC	CASSLVRGDLYEQYF
NA	many	TRBV5-1	TRBJ2-7	TGCGCCAGCAGCTTGGCCCCGTCAAGGGGGTTCTACGAGCAGTACTTC	CASSLAPSRGFYEQYF
NA	NA	TRBV4-1	TRBJ2-3	TGCGCCAGCAGCCTAGGGGCGGCCTCGTTCACGCAGTATTTT	CASSLGAASFTQYF
TRBD2	few	TRBV5-1	TRBJ2-5	TGCGCCAGCAGCTTGGGGACTAGCGGGGGCCAAGAGACCCAGTACTTC	CASSLGTSGGQETQYF
NA	few	TRBV18	TRBJ1-4	TGTGCCAGCTCTTCAACGACTGGGGGCAACGAAAAACTGTTTTTT	CASSSTTGGNEKLFF
TRBD2	NA	TRBV5-1	TRBJ2-5	TGCGCCAGCAGCTTGGCACCGGGACTAGTGGAGACCCAGTACTTC	CASSLAPGLVETQYF
NA	NA	TRBV10-3	TRBJ1-1	TGTGCCATCAGTATTACAGGGATCGGAACTGAAGCTTTCTTT	CAISITGIGTEAFF
NA	few	TRBV2	TRBJ1-6	TGTGCCAGCCGTAAGAGCTCCTATAATTCACCCCTCCACTTT	CASRKSSYNSPLHF
NA	NA	TRBV28	TRBJ1-6	TGTGCCAGCAGTCCCGGGGTCCCTGGATCACCCCTCCACTTT	CASSPGVPGSPLHF
NA	few	TRBV7-2	TRBJ2-3	TGTGCCAGCAGCACGACGACAGATACGCAGTATTTT	CASSTTTDTQYF
NA	many	TRBV27	TRBJ1-5	TGTGCCAGCAGTTCCGCAGGTATCAATCAGCCCCAGCATTTT	CASSSAGINQPQHF
NA	NA	TRBV5-1	TRBJ1-5	TGCGCCAGCAGTCAAGGCCTCAATCAGCCCCAGCATTTT	CASSQGLNQPQHF
NA	few	TRBV4-3	TRBJ2-5	TGCGCCAGCAGCCAAGATCTAGGGGACCAAGAGACCCAGTACTTC	CASSQDLGDQETQYF
TRBD2	few	TRBV19	TRBJ2-1	TGTGCCAGTAGTACCCAACTAGCGGGGTTGTATGATGAGCAGTTCTTC	CASSTQLAGLYDEQFF
NA	NA	TRBV7-2	TRBJ2-5	TGTGCCAGCACCCCCTCGTTCCGGGAGACCCAGTACTTC	CASTPSFRETQYF